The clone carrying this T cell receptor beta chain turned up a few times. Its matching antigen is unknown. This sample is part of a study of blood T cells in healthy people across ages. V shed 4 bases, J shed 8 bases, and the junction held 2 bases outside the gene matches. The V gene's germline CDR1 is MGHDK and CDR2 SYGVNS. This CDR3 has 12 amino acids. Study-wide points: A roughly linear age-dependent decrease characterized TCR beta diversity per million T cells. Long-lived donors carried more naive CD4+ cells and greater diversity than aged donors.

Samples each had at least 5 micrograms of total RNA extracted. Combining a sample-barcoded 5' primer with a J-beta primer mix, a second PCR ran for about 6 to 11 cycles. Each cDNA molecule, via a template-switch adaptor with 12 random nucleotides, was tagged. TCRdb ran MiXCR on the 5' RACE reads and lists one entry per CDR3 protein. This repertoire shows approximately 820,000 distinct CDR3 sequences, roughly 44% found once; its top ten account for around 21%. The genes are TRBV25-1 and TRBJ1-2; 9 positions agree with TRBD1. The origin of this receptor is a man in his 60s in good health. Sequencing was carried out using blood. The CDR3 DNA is TGTGCCAGCAGTGGGACAGGGGAGGGCTACACCTTC. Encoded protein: CASSGTGEGYTF.